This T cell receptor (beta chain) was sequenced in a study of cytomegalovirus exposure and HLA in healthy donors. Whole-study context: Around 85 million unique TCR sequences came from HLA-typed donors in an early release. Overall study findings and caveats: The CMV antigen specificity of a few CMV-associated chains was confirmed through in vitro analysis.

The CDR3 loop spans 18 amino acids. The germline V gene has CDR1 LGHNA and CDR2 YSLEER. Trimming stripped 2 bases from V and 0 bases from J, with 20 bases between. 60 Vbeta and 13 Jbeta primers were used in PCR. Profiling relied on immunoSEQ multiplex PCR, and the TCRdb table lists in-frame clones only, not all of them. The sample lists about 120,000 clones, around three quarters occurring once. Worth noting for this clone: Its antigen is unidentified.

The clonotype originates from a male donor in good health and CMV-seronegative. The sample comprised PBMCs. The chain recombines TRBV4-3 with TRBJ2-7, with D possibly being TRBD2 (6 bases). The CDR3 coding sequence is TGCGCCAGCAGCCAAAGATTGGGGGTTGGGGGACTCTCCTACGAGCAGTACTTC. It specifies CASSQRLGVGGLSYEQYF.